The TCR beta chain under discussion was sequenced for a study of CD8 T cells in Susac syndrome. About the study: Active disease was present in six of the sequenced Susac syndrome patients, and remission in roughly 8.

Roughly 0.45 to 1 ug RNA was reverse transcribed with random hexamers. TCRdb used MiXCR to reprocess the immunoSEQ multiplex PCR reads, holding one entry per CDR3 protein. In the table there are some 200,000 distinct CDR3 sequences, roughly 95% of which are singletons. V gave up 4 bases and J gave up 4 bases, with 7 bases separating them. Looked up from germline, CDR1 is DFQATT and CDR2 is SNEGSKA (reference sequence). The CDR3 spans 11 residues. The sample consisted of CD4+ T cells from PBMCs. This chain uses TRBV20-1 with TRBJ1-2; D might be TRBD1 (5 bases). The origin of this receptor is a human donor with Susac syndrome. CDR3 nucleotides: TGCAGTGCTACAGGGCCCTATGGCTACACCTTC. It specifies CSATGPYGYTF.